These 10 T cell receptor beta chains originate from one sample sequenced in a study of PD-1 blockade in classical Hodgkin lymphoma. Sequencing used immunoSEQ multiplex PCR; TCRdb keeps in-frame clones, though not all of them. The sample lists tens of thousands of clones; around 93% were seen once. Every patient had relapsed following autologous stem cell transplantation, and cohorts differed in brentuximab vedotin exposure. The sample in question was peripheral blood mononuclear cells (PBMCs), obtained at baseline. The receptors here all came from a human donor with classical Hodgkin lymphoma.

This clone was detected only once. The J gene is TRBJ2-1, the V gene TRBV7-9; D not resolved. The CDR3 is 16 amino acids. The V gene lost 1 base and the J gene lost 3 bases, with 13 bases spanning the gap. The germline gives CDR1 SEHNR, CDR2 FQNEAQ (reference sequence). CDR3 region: CASSLGLETRYNEQFF. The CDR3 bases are TGTGCCAGCAGCTTAGGTCTAGAAACGCGCTACAATGAGCAGTTCTTC. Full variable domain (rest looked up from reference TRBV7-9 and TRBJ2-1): DTGVSQNPRHKITKRGQNVTFRCDPISEHNRLYWYRQTLGQGPEFLTYFQNEAQLEKSRLLSDRFSAERPKGSFSTLEIQRTEQGDSAMYLCASSLGLETRYNEQFFGPGTRLTVL.

The CDR3 region is CASSLGTSNEQYF. CDR3 DNA: TGTGCCAGCAGCTTAGGGACTAGCAACGAGCAGTACTTC. The V gene is TRBV7-6, the J gene TRBJ2-7; 8 bases are shared with TRBD2. Germline CDR1 reads SGHVS; CDR2 reads FNYEAQ. V shed 1 base, J shed 5 bases, and the junction held 1 base outside the gene matches. This CDR3 spans 13 amino acids.

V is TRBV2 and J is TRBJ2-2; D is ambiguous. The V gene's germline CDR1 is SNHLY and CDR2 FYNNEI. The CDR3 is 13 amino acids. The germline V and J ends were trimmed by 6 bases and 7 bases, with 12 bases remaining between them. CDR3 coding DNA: TGTGCCAGCAGCCGCGATAATGTCGGGGAGCTGTTTTTT. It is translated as CASSRDNVGELFF.

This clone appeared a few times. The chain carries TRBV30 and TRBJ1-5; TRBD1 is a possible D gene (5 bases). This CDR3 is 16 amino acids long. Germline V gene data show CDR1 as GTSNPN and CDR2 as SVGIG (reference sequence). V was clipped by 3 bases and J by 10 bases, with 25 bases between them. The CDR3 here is CAWSPVKSLGGSPQHF. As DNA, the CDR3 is TGTGCCTGGAGCCCCGTTAAGTCCCTGGGGGGAAGTCCCCAGCATTTT.

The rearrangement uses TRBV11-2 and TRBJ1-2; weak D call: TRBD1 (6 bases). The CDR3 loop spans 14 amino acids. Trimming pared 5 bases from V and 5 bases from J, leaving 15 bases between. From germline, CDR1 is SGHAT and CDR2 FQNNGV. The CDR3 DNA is TGTGCCAGCAGCATGTATGACAGGAAATATGGCTACACCTTC. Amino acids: CASSMYDRKYGYTF.

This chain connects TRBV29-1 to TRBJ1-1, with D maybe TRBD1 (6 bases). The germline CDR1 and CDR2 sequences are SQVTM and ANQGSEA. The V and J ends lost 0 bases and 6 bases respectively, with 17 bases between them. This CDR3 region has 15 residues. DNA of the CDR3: TGCAGCGTTGAAGATCTATGGGGGGCGCTTCCTGAAGCTTTCTTT. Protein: CSVEDLWGALPEAFF.

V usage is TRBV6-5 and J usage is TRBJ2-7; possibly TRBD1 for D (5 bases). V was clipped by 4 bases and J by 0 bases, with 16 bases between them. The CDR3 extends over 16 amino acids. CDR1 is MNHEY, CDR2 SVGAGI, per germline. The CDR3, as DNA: TGTGCCAGCAGTTCCCCGACAGTCTCGAGCTCCTACGAGCAGTACTTC. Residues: CASSSPTVSSSYEQYF.

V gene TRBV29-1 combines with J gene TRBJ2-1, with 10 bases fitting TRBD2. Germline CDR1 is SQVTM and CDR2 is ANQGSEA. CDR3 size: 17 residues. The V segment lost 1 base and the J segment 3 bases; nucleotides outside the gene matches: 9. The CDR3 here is CSVEVNRASGSYNEQFF. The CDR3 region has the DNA TGCAGCGTTGAAGTTAATAGGGCTAGCGGGAGCTACAATGAGCAGTTCTTC.

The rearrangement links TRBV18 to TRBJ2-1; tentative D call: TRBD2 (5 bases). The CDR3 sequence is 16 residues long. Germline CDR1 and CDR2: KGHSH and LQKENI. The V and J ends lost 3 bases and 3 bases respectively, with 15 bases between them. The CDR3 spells CASSPTRDGNYNEQFF. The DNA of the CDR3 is TGTGCCAGCTCACCTACGCGAGACGGGAACTACAATGAGCAGTTCTTC. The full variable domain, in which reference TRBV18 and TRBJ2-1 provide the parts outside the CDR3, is NAGVMQNPRHLVRRRGQEARLRCSPMKGHSHVYWYRQLPEEGLKFMVYLQKENIIDESGMPKERFSAEFPKEGPSILRIQQVVRGDSAAYFCASSPTRDGNYNEQFFGPGTRLTVL.

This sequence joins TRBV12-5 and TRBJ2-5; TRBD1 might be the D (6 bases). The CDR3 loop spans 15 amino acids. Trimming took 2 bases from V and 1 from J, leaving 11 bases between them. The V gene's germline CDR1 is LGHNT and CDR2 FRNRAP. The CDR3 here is CASGLTPGVQETQYF. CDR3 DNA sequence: TGTGCTAGTGGTTTGACCCCAGGGGTCCAAGAGACCCAGTACTTC.